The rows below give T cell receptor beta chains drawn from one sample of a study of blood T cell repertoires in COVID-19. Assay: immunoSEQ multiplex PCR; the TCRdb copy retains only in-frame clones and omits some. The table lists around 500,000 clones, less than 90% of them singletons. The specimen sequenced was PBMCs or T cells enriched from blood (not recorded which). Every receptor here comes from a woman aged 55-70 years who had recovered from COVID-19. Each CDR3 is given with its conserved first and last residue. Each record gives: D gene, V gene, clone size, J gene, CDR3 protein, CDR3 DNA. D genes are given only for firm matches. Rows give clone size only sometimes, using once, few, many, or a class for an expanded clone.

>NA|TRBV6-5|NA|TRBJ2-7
CASSYQQGMPNEQYF
TGTGCCAGCAGTTATCAGCAGGGGATGCCCAACGAGCAGTACTTC
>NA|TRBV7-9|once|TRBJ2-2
CASSLGATGELFF
TGTGCCAGCAGCTTAGGGGCCACCGGGGAGCTGTTTTTT
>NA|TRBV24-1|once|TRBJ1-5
CATSDAGLKNQPQHF
TGTGCCACCAGTGATGCGGGGCTTAAAAATCAGCCCCAGCATTTT
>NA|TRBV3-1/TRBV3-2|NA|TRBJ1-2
CASSQGPGKLQDYGYTF
TGTGCCAGCAGCCAAGGTCCAGGAAAACTGCAGGACTATGGCTACACCTTC
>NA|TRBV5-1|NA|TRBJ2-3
CASSLSVRTLGTDTQYF
TGCGCCAGCAGCTTATCGGTTAGGACACTCGGCACAGATACGCAGTATTTT
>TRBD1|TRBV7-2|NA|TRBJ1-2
CASSYRGPGGYTF
TGTGCCAGCAGCTACAGGGGGCCGGGAGGCTACACCTTC
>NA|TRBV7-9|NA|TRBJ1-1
CASSLATGNTEAFF
TGTGCCAGCAGCTTAGCGACGGGGAACACTGAAGCTTTCTTT
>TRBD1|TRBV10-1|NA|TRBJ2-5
CASRLRRGRGETQYF
TGCGCCAGCAGGTTACGCAGGGGGCGCGGTGAGACCCAGTACTTC
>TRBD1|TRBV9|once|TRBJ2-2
CASSPRQGADTGELFF
TGTGCCAGCAGCCCTCGACAGGGGGCGGACACCGGGGAGCTGTTTTTT
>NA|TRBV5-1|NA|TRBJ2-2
CASSLTGWLGTNTGELFF
TGCGCCAGCAGCTTGACGGGGTGGCTCGGAACGAACACCGGGGAGCTGTTTTTT
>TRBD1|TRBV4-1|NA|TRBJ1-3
CASSQPPDRERNTIYF
TGCGCCAGCAGCCAACCCCCAGACAGGGAGCGAAACACCATATATTTT
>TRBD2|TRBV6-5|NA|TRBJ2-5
CASSYRTSQETQYF
TGTGCCAGCAGTTACAGGACTAGCCAAGAGACCCAGTACTTC
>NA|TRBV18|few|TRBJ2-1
CASSPTYNEQFF
TGTGCCAGCTCACCTACATATAATGAGCAGTTCTTC
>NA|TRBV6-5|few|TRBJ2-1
CATRLEAYNEQFF
TGTGCCACCAGGTTAGAGGCCTACAATGAGCAGTTCTTC
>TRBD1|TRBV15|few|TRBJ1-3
CATSSVGQGGNTIYF
TGTGCCACCAGCAGCGTGGGACAGGGGGGAAACACCATATATTTT
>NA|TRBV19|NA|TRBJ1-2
CASSPGGEGYGYTF
TGTGCCAGTAGTCCCGGCGGGGAGGGGTATGGCTACACCTTC
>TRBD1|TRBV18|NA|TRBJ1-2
CASSPFQGAGGYTF
TGTGCCAGCTCACCTTTTCAGGGGGCTGGTGGCTACACCTTC
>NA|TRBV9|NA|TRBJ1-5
CASSPSAGEDQPQHF
TGTGCCAGCAGCCCCTCGGCCGGGGAGGATCAGCCCCAGCATTTT
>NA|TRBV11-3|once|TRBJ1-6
CASSLDSGYSPLHF
TGTGCCAGCAGCTTAGATAGCGGGTATTCACCCCTCCACTTT